This T cell receptor (beta chain) is drawn from a study of molecular identifiers for immune sequencing clone quantification. Findings and caveats of the study: Effector cells kept over 97% of their molecules in clones above 20 RNA copies, while naive cells kept under 1% there.

Sequencing libraries of naive CD8 cells derived from roughly 20,000 to 1,000,000 sorted cells with 10%, 30% or 50% RNA. Regarding this clonotype: Antigen unknown.

Each CDR3 protein is one row after TCRdb ran MiXCR on the PCR reads. The sample gives some 96,000 distinct CDR3 sequences, roughly a quarter of which show up once; more than 0.8% is in the top ten. The TCR was taken from a human donor in good health. Some libraries in this study had Jurkat cell RNA spiked in. The sequenced material came from naive CD8+ T cells from blood, with Jurkat cell RNA spiked in. Subset indicated: FACS-sorted CD8+CD4-CCR7+CD45RA+ naive T cells.

The DNA of the CDR3 is TGTGCTAGTGGTTTGCTCCCCGGGACAGGGGGCTCGGCGGATGGCTACACCTTC. Translating gives CASGLLPGTGGSADGYTF. This chain connects TRBV12-5 to TRBJ1-2; 12 bases are shared with TRBD1. Looked up from germline, CDR1 is LGHNT and CDR2 is FRNRAP. There are 18 residues in the CDR3. J lost 6 bases, V lost 2 bases, and 13 bases had no gene match.